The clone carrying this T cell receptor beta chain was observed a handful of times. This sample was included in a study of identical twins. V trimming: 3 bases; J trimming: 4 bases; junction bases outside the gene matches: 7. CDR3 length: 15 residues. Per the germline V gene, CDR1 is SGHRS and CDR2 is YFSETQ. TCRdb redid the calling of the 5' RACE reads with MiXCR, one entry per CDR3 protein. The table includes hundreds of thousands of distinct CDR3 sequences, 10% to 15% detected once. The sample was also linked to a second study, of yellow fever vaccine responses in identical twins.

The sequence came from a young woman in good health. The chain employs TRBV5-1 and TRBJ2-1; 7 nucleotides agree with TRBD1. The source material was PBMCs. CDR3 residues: CASSYSDRDYNEQFF. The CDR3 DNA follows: TGCGCCAGCAGCTACTCCGACAGGGATTACAATGAGCAGTTCTTC.